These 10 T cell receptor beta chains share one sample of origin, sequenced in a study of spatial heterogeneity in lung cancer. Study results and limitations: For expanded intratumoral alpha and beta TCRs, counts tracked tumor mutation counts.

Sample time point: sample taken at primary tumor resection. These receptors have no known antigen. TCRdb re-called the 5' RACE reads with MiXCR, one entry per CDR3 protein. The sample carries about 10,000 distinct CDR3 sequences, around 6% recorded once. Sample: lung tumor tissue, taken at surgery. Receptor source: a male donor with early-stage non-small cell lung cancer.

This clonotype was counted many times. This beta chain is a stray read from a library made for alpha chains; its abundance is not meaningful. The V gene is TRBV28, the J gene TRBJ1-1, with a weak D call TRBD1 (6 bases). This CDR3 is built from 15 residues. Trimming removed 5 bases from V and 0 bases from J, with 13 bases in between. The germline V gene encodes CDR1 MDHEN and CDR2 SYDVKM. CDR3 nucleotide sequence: TGTGCCAGCAGTCCTTGGACAGAAATGAACACTGAAGCTTTCTTT. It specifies CASSPWTEMNTEAFF. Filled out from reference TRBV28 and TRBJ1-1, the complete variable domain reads DVKVTQSSRYLVKRTGEKVFLECVQDMDHENMFWYRQDPGLGLRLIYFSYDVKMKEKGDIPEGYSVSREKKERFSLILESASTNQTSMYLCASSPWTEMNTEAFFGQGTRLTVV.

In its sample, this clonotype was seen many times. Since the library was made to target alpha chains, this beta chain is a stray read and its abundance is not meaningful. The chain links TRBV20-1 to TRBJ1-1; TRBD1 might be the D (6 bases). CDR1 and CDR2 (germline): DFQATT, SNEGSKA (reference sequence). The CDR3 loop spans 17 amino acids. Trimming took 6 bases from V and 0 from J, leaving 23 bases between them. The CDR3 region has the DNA TGCAGTGCGTACAACAGGGAGATAATGGCCATGAACACTGAAGCTTTCTTT. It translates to CSAYNREIMAMNTEAFF.

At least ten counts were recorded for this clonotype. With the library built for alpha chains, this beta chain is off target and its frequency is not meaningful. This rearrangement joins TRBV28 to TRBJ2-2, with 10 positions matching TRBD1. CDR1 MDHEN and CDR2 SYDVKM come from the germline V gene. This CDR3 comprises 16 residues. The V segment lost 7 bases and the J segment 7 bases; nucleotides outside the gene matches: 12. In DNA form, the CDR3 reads TGTGCCAGCACCCGTCTGGGGACAGGGGTATTCGGGGAGCTGTTTTTT. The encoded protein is CASTRLGTGVFGELFF.

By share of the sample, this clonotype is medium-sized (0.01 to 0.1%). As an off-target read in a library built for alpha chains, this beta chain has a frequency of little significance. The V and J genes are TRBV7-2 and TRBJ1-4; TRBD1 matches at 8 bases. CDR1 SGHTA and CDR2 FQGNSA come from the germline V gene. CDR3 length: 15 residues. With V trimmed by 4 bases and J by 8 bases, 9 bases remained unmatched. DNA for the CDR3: TGTGCCAGCAGCTCCTACTCCGGGACAGGAGAAAAACTGTTTTTT. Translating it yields CASSSYSGTGEKLFF.

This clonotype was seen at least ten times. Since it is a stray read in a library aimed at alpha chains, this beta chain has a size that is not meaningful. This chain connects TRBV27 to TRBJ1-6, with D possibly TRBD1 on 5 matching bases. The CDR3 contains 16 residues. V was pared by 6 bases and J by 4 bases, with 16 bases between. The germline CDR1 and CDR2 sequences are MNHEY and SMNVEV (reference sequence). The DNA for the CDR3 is TGTGCCAGCAGCAAAACCGGGACGGATTATAATTCACCCCTCCACTTT. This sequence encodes CASSKTGTDYNSPLHF.

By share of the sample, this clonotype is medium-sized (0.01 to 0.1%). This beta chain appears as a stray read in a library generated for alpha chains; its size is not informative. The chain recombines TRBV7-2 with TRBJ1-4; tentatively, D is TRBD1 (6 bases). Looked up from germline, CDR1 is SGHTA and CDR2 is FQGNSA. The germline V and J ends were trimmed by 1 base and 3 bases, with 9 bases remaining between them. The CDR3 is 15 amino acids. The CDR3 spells CASSLEQGPNEKLFF. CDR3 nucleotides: TGTGCCAGCAGCTTAGAACAGGGCCCTAATGAAAAACTGTTTTTT.

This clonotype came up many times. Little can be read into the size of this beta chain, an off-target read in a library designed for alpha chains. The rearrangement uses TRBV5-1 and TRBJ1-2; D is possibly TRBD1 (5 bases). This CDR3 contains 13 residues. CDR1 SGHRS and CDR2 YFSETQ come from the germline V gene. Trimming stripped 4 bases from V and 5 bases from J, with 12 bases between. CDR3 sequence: CASSRDGPYGYTF. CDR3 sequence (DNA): TGCGCCAGCAGCCGGGACGGACCATATGGCTACACCTTC.

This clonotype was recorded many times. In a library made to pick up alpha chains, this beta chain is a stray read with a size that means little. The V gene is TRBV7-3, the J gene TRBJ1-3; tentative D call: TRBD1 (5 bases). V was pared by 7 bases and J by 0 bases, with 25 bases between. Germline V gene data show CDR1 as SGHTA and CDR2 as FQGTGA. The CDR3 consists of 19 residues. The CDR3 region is CASIPLPTGGEDSGNTIYF. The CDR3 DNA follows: TGTGCCAGCATCCCCCTCCCCACCGGGGGGGAAGACTCTGGAAACACCATATATTTT.

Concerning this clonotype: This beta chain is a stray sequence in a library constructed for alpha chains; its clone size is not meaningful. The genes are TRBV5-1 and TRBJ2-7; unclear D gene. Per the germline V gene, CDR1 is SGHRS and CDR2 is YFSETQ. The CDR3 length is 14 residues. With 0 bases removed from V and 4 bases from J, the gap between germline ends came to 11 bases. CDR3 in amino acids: CASSLDPIQYEQYF. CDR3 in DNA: TGCGCCAGCAGCTTGGACCCGATCCAATACGAGCAGTACTTC.

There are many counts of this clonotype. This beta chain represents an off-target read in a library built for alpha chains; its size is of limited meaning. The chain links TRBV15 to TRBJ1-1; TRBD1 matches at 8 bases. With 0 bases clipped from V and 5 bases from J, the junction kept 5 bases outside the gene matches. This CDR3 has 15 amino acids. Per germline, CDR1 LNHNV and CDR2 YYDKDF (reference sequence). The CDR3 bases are TGTGCCACCAGCAGAGAAGCAGGGGGCTTGACTGAAGCTTTCTTT. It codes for CATSREAGGLTEAFF.